The T cell receptor (beta chain) described here comes from a study of sequential checkpoint blockade in melanoma. Treatment denoted: randomized to nivolumab then ipilimumab (arm A) or the reverse (arm B). This clone was picked up one time. Clones were sequenced by immunoSEQ multiplex PCR, and TCRdb holds only the in-frame ones, with some missing. This sample has over 25,000 clones, with around 77% found just once. This CDR3 contains 14 residues. The germline V gene has CDR1 MDHEN and CDR2 SYDVKM. V dropped 5 bases and J dropped 6; count of bases not matched to a gene: 6. The V and J genes are TRBV28 and TRBJ2-7; 11 bases are shared with TRBD1. The sequence was collected from a human donor with melanoma. Sequences were derived from CD8+ T cells sorted from blood (inferred from file names), sampled from a patient given nivolumab and ipilimumab in sequence. The CDR3 region has the DNA TGTGCCAGCAGTATTGGACAGGGGGCGGTCGAGCAGTACTTC. Amino acid sequence: CASSIGQGAVEQYF. Together with reference TRBV28 and TRBJ2-7, the CDR3 gives the full variable domain: DVKVTQSSRYLVKRTGEKVFLECVQDMDHENMFWYRQDPGLGLRLIYFSYDVKMKEKGDIPEGYSVSREKKERFSLILESASTNQTSMYLCASSIGQGAVEQYFGPGTRLTVT.